The subject of this entry is one T cell receptor beta chain. Its antigen is as yet unknown. Trimming shortened V by 1 base and J by 0 bases, and 6 bases separated the two germline ends. There are 13 residues in the CDR3. CDR1 and CDR2 from the germline V gene are SQVTM and ANQGSEA. The entry originates in a study of T cell responses to AZD1222 COVID-19 vaccine. Study context: Pooling covered second doses at about 4 or about 12 weeks. Findings of the study overall: Nearly half of spike-specific TCRs reportedly target unmutated variant regions. The span of vaccine-associated CD4 TCRs extended across spike, with dominance at 160-218 and 743-854. The study sampled repertoires only after the peak T cell response.

The table came from immunoSEQ multiplex PCR; TCRdb's copy has only in-frame clones and leaves some out. There are 150,000 or so clones in the sample; approximately 88% occur only once, and 1.5% to 2% lies in the top ten. The genes are TRBV29-1 and TRBJ1-1, with unresolved D. This sequence originates from an adult in good health. The sequencing here drew on peripheral blood, taken on day 0 of AZD1222 vaccination. The CDR3 DNA sequence: TGCAGCGTTGAAGTAGCCCTGAACACTGAAGCTTTCTTT. Residues: CSVEVALNTEAFF.